The table lists the clone carrying this T cell receptor beta chain with a few counts. This entry is derived from a study of T cells in Graves' hyperthyroidism and ophthalmopathy. Amplification of TCR beta CDR3 regions was performed using RNA transcripts as template. The HTBI set primed first-round TCR CDR3 RT-PCR. Each CDR3 protein is one row after TCRdb ran MiXCR on the multiplex PCR reads. Here the sample spans 600,000 to 750,000 distinct CDR3 sequences, roughly 17% being singletons. The TCR sequence derives from a man aged 50 or older with Graves' hyperthyroidism. Sequenced input: blood.

The CDR3 DNA is TGTGCCAGCAGTTACACCCGGGAGTGGTACGAGCAGTACTTC. Translating it yields CASSYTREWYEQYF. V usage is TRBV6-5 and J usage is TRBJ2-7; a possible D gene is TRBD2 (6 bases). This CDR3 is built from 14 residues. Germline V gives CDR1 MNHEY, CDR2 SVGAGI. V lost 2 bases, J lost 4 bases, and 12 bases lay in between.